One T cell receptor beta chain is described in this entry. The sequenced fragment ends 3 residues before the CDR3 boundary, so the rest is inferred from the germline J gene. Only in-frame clones appear in the TCRdb table, and some are missing; sequencing was by immunoSEQ multiplex PCR. The sample includes tens of thousands of clones. V was pared by 5 bases and J by 2 bases, with 17 bases between. CDR3 length equals 15 residues. CDR1 SGHKS and CDR2 YYEKEE come from the germline V gene (reference sequence). This entry comes from a study of T cells in women clearing cervical HPV infection. Study-level background: Case blood was drawn when the lesion was first found; control blood after infection became undetectable.

Source material: blood buffy coat. The sequence came from a woman between 18 and 70 years old with a cervical HPV16 infection that either progressed to CIN3+ or cleared (not recorded which). This sequence joins TRBV5-5 and TRBJ2-7, with D unclear. CDR3 DNA (partial): TGTGCCAGCAGTCCCCGCGTAGAGAGTGCCTACGAG. Its protein is CASSPRVESAYE. The whole CDR3 protein is CASSPRVESAYEQYF.